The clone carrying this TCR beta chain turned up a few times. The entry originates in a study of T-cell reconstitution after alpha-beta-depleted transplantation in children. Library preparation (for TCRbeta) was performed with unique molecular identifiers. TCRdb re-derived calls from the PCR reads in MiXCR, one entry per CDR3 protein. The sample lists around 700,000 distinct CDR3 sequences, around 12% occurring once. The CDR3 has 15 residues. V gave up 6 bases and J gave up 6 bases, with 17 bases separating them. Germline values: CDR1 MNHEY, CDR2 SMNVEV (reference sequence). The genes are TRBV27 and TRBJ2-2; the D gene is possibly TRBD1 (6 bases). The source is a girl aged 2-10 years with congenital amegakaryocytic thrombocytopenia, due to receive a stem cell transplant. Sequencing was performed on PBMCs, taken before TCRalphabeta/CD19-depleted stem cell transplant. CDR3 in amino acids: CASSRDKIGPGELFF. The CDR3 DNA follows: TGTGCCAGCAGCCGGGACAAGATTGGGCCCGGGGAGCTGTTTTTT.